This TCR beta chain was profiled in a study of shared clonotypes between healthy human individuals. The method was immunoSEQ multiplex PCR; TCRdb's version includes in-frame clones alone and lacks a portion of them. In the table there are 1,500,000 or so clones, 98% of which are singletons. The clonotype comes from a man aged 25 to 40 in good health. Material for sequencing was naive CD4+ T cells sorted from blood. Subset specified: CD45RA+ positively selected.

The CDR3 nucleotides read TGTGCCAGTAGTCCCCGGGGACTCACAGATACGCAGTATTTT. It is translated as CASSPRGLTDTQYF. The chain links TRBV19 to TRBJ2-3; maybe TRBD2 (6 bases). V was shortened by 5 bases and J by 2 bases, with 11 bases between the two germline ends. This CDR3 region has 14 residues. CDR1 and CDR2 from the germline V gene are LNHDA and SQIVND (reference sequence). Complete variable domain (other parts from reference TRBV19 and TRBJ2-3): DGGITQSPKYLFRKEGQNVTLSCEQNLNHDAMYWYRQDPGQGLRLIYYSQIVNDFQKGDIAEGYSVSREKKESFPLTVTSAQKNPTAFYLCASSPRGLTDTQYFGPGTRLTVL.